This T cell receptor beta chain emerged from a study of T cells in Graves' hyperthyroidism and ophthalmopathy. Graves' hyperthyroidism showing no ophthalmopathy progression within 18 months was considered stable. The hyperthyroidism patients had all been newly diagnosed, and their disease duration was under 2 months. Their ages ranged from 18 to 65 years. Based on clinical symptoms, serum thyroxine and TRAb, thyroid ultrasound and orbital computed tomography, diagnoses were reached. Template material for amplifying TCR beta CDR3 regions consisted of RNA transcripts. Initially, a first-round RT-PCR of the TCR CDR3 employed the HTBI primer set. A single record per CDR3 protein comes from TCRdb applying MiXCR to the multiplex PCR reads. There are 450,000 to 650,000 distinct CDR3 sequences in the sample; 20% occur only once, and about 26% lies in the top ten. The CDR3 runs to 16 residues. J lost 5 bases, V lost 7 bases, and 11 bases had no gene match. Germline V gene data show CDR1 as MNHNS and CDR2 as SASEGT.

The chain employs TRBV6-1 and TRBJ1-5, with 10 bases matching TRBD1. The clonotype comes from a young man with Graves' hyperthyroidism. Sequencing was carried out using blood. For the CDR3, the DNA is TGTGCCAGCAACCAACGGGGACAGGGGTTTTATCAGCCCCAGCATTTT. Translating it yields CASNQRGQGFYQPQHF.